The next 31 T cell receptor beta chains were all read from a single sample in a study of regulatory T cells in long-lasting Graves disease. As to time point: newly diagnosed GD, antithyroid drugs for less than 3 months. Extracted PBMC RNA gave rise to the TCR library. HTBI primers from iRepertoire and Arm-PCR of CDR3 regions yielded the TCR beta libraries. From the multiplex PCR reads, TCRdb called clonotypes with MiXCR, one entry per CDR3 protein. The sample has approximately 400,000 distinct CDR3 sequences; 15% are singletons. This sample was shared with a second study, whose subject was T cells in Graves' hyperthyroidism and ophthalmopathy.

The sequencing here drew on peripheral blood mononuclear cells (PBMCs), taken at new diagnosis, from a patient treated with antithyroid drugs. Receptors originate from a woman in her 40s with Graves disease.

This rearrangement joins TRBV30 to TRBJ2-1; D possibly corresponds to TRBD2 (6 bases). The V gene lost 2 bases and the J gene lost 7 bases, with 18 bases spanning the gap. Germline V CDR1 and CDR2: GTSNPN, SVGIG (reference sequence). There are 15 residues in the CDR3. The CDR3 loop is CAWSLRTMKKNEQFF. CDR3 DNA sequence: TGTGCCTGGAGTCTAAGGACTATGAAGAAGAATGAGCAGTTCTTC. Together with reference TRBV30 and TRBJ2-1, the CDR3 gives the full variable domain: SQTIHQWPATLVQPVGSPLSLECTVEGTSNPNLYWYRQAAGRGLQLLFYSVGIGQISSEVPQNLSASRPQDRQFILSSKKLLLSDSGFYLCAWSLRTMKKNEQFFGPGTRLTVL.

This clonotype was counted many times. This chain connects TRBV11-1 to TRBJ2-3; 14 bases align to TRBD2. CDR1 and CDR2 (germline): SGHAT, FQDESV (reference sequence). This CDR3 has 16 residues. The V segment lost 5 bases and the J segment 4 bases; nucleotides outside the gene matches: 5. CDR3 in DNA: TGTGCCAGCAGCCCGGGACTAGCGGGAGTTTCAGATACGCAGTATTTT. Translated, it gives CASSPGLAGVSDTQYF. Full variable domain (rest looked up from reference TRBV11-1 and TRBJ2-3): EAEVAQSPRYKITEKSQAVAFWCDPISGHATLYWYRQILGQGPELLVQFQDESVVDDSQLPKDRFSAERLKGVDSTLKIQPAELGDSAMYLCASSPGLAGVSDTQYFGPGTRLTVL.

This clonotype was observed a handful of times. The chain joins TRBV5-1 to TRBJ2-7; D may be TRBD1 (6 bases). The V gene's germline CDR1 is SGHRS and CDR2 YFSETQ. CDR3 size: 13 residues. V was pared by 2 bases and J by 6 bases, with 12 bases between. The chain's CDR3 is CASSLPGAGEQYF. The DNA of the CDR3 is TGCGCCAGCAGCTTACCAGGGGCGGGCGAGCAGTACTTC.

This clonotype has at least ten counts. In nucleotides, the CDR3 is TGTGCCAGCAGTGCGGGCCGGTCCTACGAGCAGTACTTC. Translating gives CASSAGRSYEQYF. The V call is TRBV6-1, the J call TRBJ2-7; unclear D gene. V was shortened by 4 bases and J by 1 base, with 8 bases between the two germline ends. The CDR3 covers 13 residues. Germline lookup yields CDR1 MNHNS and CDR2 SASEGT.

This clonotype was picked up many times. This sequence joins TRBV3-1 and TRBJ1-2; D uncertain. V was cut by 0 bases and J by 5 bases, with 16 bases left in between. Germline V gene data show CDR1 as LGHDT and CDR2 as YNNKEL (reference sequence). This CDR3 has 16 amino acids. This CDR3 is CASSQDSQAPIYGYTF. Here the CDR3 DNA reads TGTGCCAGCAGCCAAGATTCGCAGGCGCCGATATATGGCTACACCTTC. The complete variable domain, with remaining parts taken from reference TRBV3-1 and TRBJ1-2, reads DTAVSQTPKYLVTQMGNDKSIKCEQNLGHDTMYWYKQDSKKFLKIMFSYNNKELIINETVPNRFSPKSPDKAHLNLHINSLELGDSAVYFCASSQDSQAPIYGYTFGSGTRLTVV.

The V gene is TRBV14, the J gene TRBJ1-4, with 8 bases lining up with TRBD1. Germline CDR1 reads SGHDN; CDR2 reads FVKESK. After removal of 0 bases from V and 7 bases from J, the junction contained 7 bases not matched to a gene. The CDR3 runs 16 residues. The CDR3 sequence is CASSQDIQGAPEKLFF. The CDR3 region has the DNA TGTGCCAGCAGCCAAGATATTCAGGGGGCGCCTGAAAAACTGTTTTTT.

This clonotype appeared many times. The gene calls are TRBV10-2 and TRBJ2-3; maybe TRBD2 (6 bases). The germline V gene has CDR1 WSHSY and CDR2 SAAADI. V gave up 5 bases and J gave up 2 bases, with 11 bases separating them. CDR3 length equals 14 residues. The CDR3 here is CASSYPGATDTQYF. In nucleotides, the CDR3 is TGCGCCAGCAGTTATCCGGGAGCCACAGATACGCAGTATTTT.

The rearrangement uses TRBV6-1 and TRBJ2-3; 7 bases line up with TRBD2. The germline gives CDR1 MNHNS, CDR2 SASEGT. V lost 8 bases, J lost 8 bases, and 7 bases stayed unmatched. The CDR3 is 12 amino acids. As DNA, the CDR3 is TGTGCCAGCCCTGATTCTAGCGGTACGCAGTATTTT. It specifies CASPDSSGTQYF.

This clonotype was counted only a few times. A much larger clone differs by one base, so this may be a read error. The gene calls are TRBV2 and TRBJ2-3; the D gene is possibly TRBD1 (5 bases). The CDR3 runs to 14 residues. CDR1 and CDR2 from the germline V gene are SNHLY and FYNNEI. The CDR3: CASSELDITGTQYF. CDR3 in DNA: TGTGCCAGCAGTGAACTTGATATCACAGGTACGCAGTATTTT.

A few counts support this clonotype. The J gene is TRBJ1-5, the V gene TRBV7-2; D is ambiguous. CDR3 length equals 15 residues. The germline V and J ends were trimmed by 4 bases and 6 bases, with 16 bases remaining between them. CDR1 and CDR2 from the germline V gene are SGHTA and FQGNSA. The CDR3 here is CASSYDHDTTQPQHF. CDR3 bases: TGTGCCAGCAGCTACGACCATGACACGACTCAGCCCCAGCATTTT.

The sample holds many counts of this clonotype. V is TRBV28 and J is TRBJ2-5; 8 nucleotides line up with TRBD2. After removal of 1 base from V and 2 bases from J, the junction contained 3 bases not matched to a gene. The germline V gene encodes CDR1 MDHEN and CDR2 SYDVKM. CDR3 length: 15 amino acids. As DNA, the CDR3 is TGTGCCAGCAGTTTATTACTAGCGGAGCAAGAGACCCAGTACTTC. The encoded protein is CASSLLLAEQETQYF.

In its sample, this clonotype was seen many times. V usage is TRBV7-3 and J usage is TRBJ2-2; D may be TRBD1 or TRBD2 (5 bases each). V was pared by 8 bases and J by 3 bases, with 10 bases between. The CDR3 is 13 amino acids. The germline gives CDR1 SGHTA, CDR2 FQGTGA. The CDR3 DNA reads as TGTGCCAGCTCAAAGGGACACACCGGGGAGCTGTTTTTT. This codes for CASSKGHTGELFF.

The chain uses TRBV20-1 and TRBJ1-2; no definite D call. Trimming removed 0 bases at V and 5 bases at J, with 16 bases between. Germline V gene sequence: CDR1 DFQATT, CDR2 SNEGSKA (reference sequence). The CDR3 consists of 15 residues. The CDR3 sequence: CSARDDRRSFYGYTF. In nucleotides, the CDR3 is TGCAGTGCTAGAGATGACCGGAGGTCCTTTTATGGCTACACCTTC.

This clonotype showed up many times. The chain carries TRBV28 and TRBJ1-6, with 8 bases aligning to TRBD1. Germline assignment: CDR1 MDHEN and CDR2 SYDVKM. CDR3 size: 14 residues. The V gene end was trimmed by 6 bases and the J gene end by 9 bases; junction bases not matched to a gene: 7. CDR3 in DNA: TGTGCCAGCAGAGGACAGGGATTTGGTTCACCCCTCCACTTT. As protein: CASRGQGFGSPLHF.

The chain carries TRBV19 and TRBJ2-7, with a possible D match to TRBD2 (6 bases). Between the trimmed V and J ends, which lost 3 bases and 5 bases, there was a span of 8 bases. The germline V gene encodes CDR1 LNHDA and CDR2 SQIVND (reference sequence). CDR3 length: 12 amino acids. CDR3 DNA: TGTGCCAGTAGTATGGGACTCGACGAGCAGTACTTC. This sequence encodes CASSMGLDEQYF.

This clonotype was seen at least ten times. The chain employs TRBV29-1 and TRBJ2-3; the match to TRBD1 covers 10 bases. V was pared by 7 bases and J by 3 bases, with 4 bases of the junction left unmatched. Germline CDR1 is SQVTM and CDR2 is ANQGSEA. This CDR3 region has 13 residues. Here the CDR3 DNA reads TGCAGCGGACAGGGGGCAGGGACAGATACGCAGTATTTT. This sequence encodes CSGQGAGTDTQYF.

There are many counts of this clonotype. The chain combines TRBV12-5 with TRBJ2-1; D gene uncertain. CDR1 and CDR2 from the germline V gene are LGHNT and FRNRAP. V shed 2 bases and J shed 4 bases, with 12 bases lying between them. The CDR3 is made up of 15 amino acids. CDR3 protein: CASGLFLGVYNEQFF. The CDR3 DNA sequence: TGTGCTAGTGGTTTGTTCCTAGGAGTTTACAATGAGCAGTTCTTC.

This clonotype was counted at least ten times. V usage is TRBV7-8 and J usage is TRBJ1-1; D is undetermined. The germline V gene has CDR1 SGHVS and CDR2 FQNEAQ. The CDR3 loop spans 15 amino acids. V was pared by 1 base and J by 0 bases, with 9 bases between. CDR3 protein: CASSLVRSLNTEAFF. CDR3 DNA: TGTGCCAGCAGCTTAGTCAGAAGCTTGAACACTGAAGCTTTCTTT.

The sample holds a few counts of this clonotype. This CDR3 is CAISEGGRKSGELFF. Written as DNA, the CDR3 is TGTGCCATCAGTGAGGGCGGGAGAAAGTCCGGGGAGCTGTTTTTT. This chain joins TRBV10-3 and TRBJ2-2; the match to TRBD2 covers 7 bases. Germline CDR1 is ENHRY and CDR2 is SYGVKD. After removal of 2 bases from V and 6 bases from J, the junction contained 6 bases not matched to a gene. This CDR3 region has 15 residues.

This clonotype was counted only a few times. It may be a read error: a sequence one base away is much more abundant. The J gene is TRBJ2-1, the V gene TRBV6-1; D uncertain. CDR3 length: 15 amino acids. The V gene's germline CDR1 is MNHNS and CDR2 SASEGT. The CDR3 bases are TGTGCCAGCCGTGAAGTCTATTTCAACTACAATGAGCAGTTCTTC. It yields the protein CASREVYFNYNEQFF.

V and J are TRBV4-1 and TRBJ1-5, with D unclear. V was cut by 0 bases and J by 0 bases, with 9 bases left in between. The CDR3 extends over 16 amino acids. CDR1 MGHRA and CDR2 YSYEKL come from the germline V gene. The CDR3 spells CASSQESDYSNQPQHF. Written as DNA, the CDR3 is TGCGCCAGCAGCCAAGAGTCGGATTATAGCAATCAGCCCCAGCATTTT.

In its sample, this clonotype was seen many times. V gene TRBV28 combines with J gene TRBJ2-7; TRBD1 agrees at 7 bases. V shed 6 bases and J 0 bases; nucleotides not matched to a gene: 8. Per the germline V gene, CDR1 is MDHEN and CDR2 is SYDVKM. This CDR3 is built from 15 residues. In nucleotides, the CDR3 is TGTGCCAGCAGCCCTGGGACAGAGATCTCCTACGAGCAGTACTTC. This encodes CASSPGTEISYEQYF.

Many counts were recorded for this clonotype. The gene calls are TRBV10-3 and TRBJ2-1, with 11 positions matching TRBD2. Per germline, CDR1 ENHRY and CDR2 SYGVKD. This CDR3 region has 13 residues. V gave up 8 bases and J gave up 5 bases; unmatched junction bases: 2. CDR3 in amino acids: CAIVAGGDNEQFF. The DNA of the CDR3 is TGTGCCATCGTAGCGGGAGGGGACAATGAGCAGTTCTTC.

The chain carries TRBV7-2 and TRBJ2-2; TRBD2 aligns across 7 bases. Germline V CDR1 and CDR2: SGHTA, FQGNSA. The V gene end was trimmed by 5 bases and the J gene end by 7 bases; junction bases not matched to a gene: 1. This CDR3 is built from 12 residues. CDR3 residues: CASSREVGELFF. The CDR3 DNA follows: TGTGCCAGCAGCCGGGAGGTCGGGGAGCTGTTTTTT.

This clonotype has at least ten counts. CDR3 in DNA: TGTGCCAGCAGCTTCGGCATGAACACTGAAGCTTTCTTT. This gives the protein CASSFGMNTEAFF. The chain uses TRBV5-4 and TRBJ1-1; D uncertain. This CDR3 spans 13 amino acids. Germline lookup yields CDR1 SGHNT and CDR2 YYREEE (reference sequence). Trimming took off 2 bases at V and 0 bases at J, with 5 bases between the two ends.

The sample holds many counts of this clonotype. Here the CDR3 reads CASSHETGNTEAFF. CDR3 nucleotides: TGTGCCAGCAGTCACGAAACAGGGAATACTGAAGCTTTCTTT. The chain links TRBV12-3 or TRBV12-4 to TRBJ1-1; perhaps TRBD1 as D (6 bases). Between the trimmed V and J ends, which lost 5 bases and 5 bases, there was a span of 15 bases. The CDR3 is 14 amino acids.

This clonotype has only one observation. It is unclear where the CDR3 begins or ends on the DNA, so no DNA is shown, and the CDR3 is as TCRdb lists it. CDR3 in amino acids: CASSSSLALYNEQFF. The chain is built from TRBV12-3 or TRBV12-4 and TRBJ2-1; the table's D call, TRBD2, has no DNA check behind it. A total of 15 residues make up the CDR3, ends included.

The J gene is TRBJ2-7, the V gene TRBV6-5; D perhaps matches TRBD2 (5 bases). Germline V gene sequence: CDR1 MNHEY, CDR2 SVGAGI. CDR3 length equals 13 residues. Trimming cost V 0 bases and J 7 bases, with 10 bases left between them. Here the CDR3 reads CASSYSRGIEQYF. DNA of the CDR3: TGTGCCAGCAGTTACTCGAGAGGGATTGAGCAGTACTTC.

Ten or more counts support this clonotype. V usage is TRBV12-5 and J usage is TRBJ2-5; 12 bases are a match to TRBD2. The V and J ends lost 6 bases and 5 bases, in that order; junction bases with no gene match: 4. The CDR3 totals 14 residues. Germline V gives CDR1 LGHNT, CDR2 FRNRAP. The CDR3 is CASGRTSGTETQYF. The CDR3 DNA reads TGTGCTAGTGGCAGGACTAGCGGGACCGAGACCCAGTACTTC.

Note on this clonotype: The conserved phenylalanine or tryptophan normally closing the CDR3 is absent here, so this likely arose from a read error. This chain links TRBV27 with TRBJ2-1, with TRBD2 identical over 13 bases. The CDR3 runs 18 residues. Germline CDR1 reads MNHEY; CDR2 reads SMNVEV (reference sequence). Trimming removed 0 bases from V and 4 bases from J; junction bases left unmatched: 6. CDR3 nucleotide sequence: TGTGCCAGCAGTTTATCCAGGGCACTAGCGGGAGGGTACAATGAGCAGTTCCTC. It yields the protein CASSLSRALAGGYNEQFL.

J is TRBJ2-2 and V is TRBV10-3, with D unresolved. The germline V gene encodes CDR1 ENHRY and CDR2 SYGVKD. The CDR3 has 18 residues. Trimming shortened V by 0 bases and J by 5 bases, and 19 bases separated the two germline ends. In nucleotides, the CDR3 is TGTGCCATCAGTGAGTCGCGAAGGAGTGCCCTGGGAACCGGGGAGCTGTTTTTT. As protein: CAISESRRSALGTGELFF.